The present entry profiles one T cell receptor (beta chain) with its context. Its antigen is as yet unknown. Data came from immunoSEQ multiplex PCR; TCRdb stores just in-frame clones and leaves some out. Of some 170,000 clones listed, around nine tenths are singletons. These data belong to a study of cytomegalovirus exposure and HLA in healthy donors. Study-level points and caveats: The study flagged 150 to 200 TCR beta chains as cytomegalovirus-associated. Subsequent analysis showed first-cohort TCR clusters tending to co-occur in over a hundred validation repertoires.

The CDR3 extends over 17 amino acids. The germline V and J ends were trimmed by 2 bases and 2 bases, with 16 bases remaining between them. CDR1 SGDLS and CDR2 YYNGEE come from the germline V gene. Sequenced material: PBMCs. The rearrangement links TRBV9 to TRBJ2-2; maybe TRBD1 (6 bases). The sequence came from a man aged 18 to 29 in good health and CMV-seropositive. CDR3 sequence: CASSVPHRVGNTGELFF. CDR3 nucleotide sequence: TGTGCCAGCAGCGTCCCTCACAGGGTAGGAAACACCGGGGAGCTGTTTTTT. Combining the CDR3 with reference TRBV9 and TRBJ2-2 gives the whole variable domain DSGVTQTPKHLITATGQRVTLRCSPRSGDLSVYWYQQSLDQGLQFLIQYYNGEERAKGNILERFSAQQFPDLHSELNLSSLELGDSALYFCASSVPHRVGNTGELFFGEGSRLTVL.